A selection of T cell receptor beta chains follows, all from one sample in a study of blood T cell repertoires in COVID-19. The repertoire was sequenced with immunoSEQ multiplex PCR; TCRdb's copy has only in-frame clones and lacks some. The sample shows under 150,000 clones, roughly 80% of them seen only once. The sample comprised peripheral blood. These receptor sequences come from a man aged 55 to 70 with acute or convalescent COVID-19. Each CDR3 is given with its conserved first and last residue. Fields, in order: D gene, clone size, V gene, J gene, CDR3 DNA, CDR3 protein. A D gene is named only where the DNA matches it firmly. Clone size is shown for a subset of rows, as once, few, many or a class of expanded clone.

>TRBD1|once|TRBV3-1/TRBV3-2|TRBJ2-6
TGTGCCAGCAGCCAGCAGACAGGGCAGCCTGGGGCCAACGTCCTGACTTTC
CASSQQTGQPGANVLTF
>TRBD1|many|TRBV5-1|TRBJ2-7
TGCGCCAGCAGCACCCTACAGGGGGTTACCTACGAGCAGTACTTC
CASSTLQGVTYEQYF
>TRBD2|NA|TRBV29-1|TRBJ2-3
TGCAGCGTTGACGGACTAGCGGACACAGATACGCAGTATTTT
CSVDGLADTDTQYF
>NA|NA|TRBV10-3|TRBJ1-6
TGTGCCATCAGTGAGCGGGATTCACCCCTCCACTTT
CAISERDSPLHF
>TRBD1|NA|TRBV5-1|TRBJ2-7
TGCGCCAGCAGCCAGGGGGACAGGGTATTTTACGAGCAGTACTTC
CASSQGDRVFYEQYF
>TRBD2|NA|TRBV24-1|TRBJ2-3
TGTGCCACCAGTGATACTAGCGGGCGCACAGATACGCAGTATTTT
CATSDTSGRTDTQYF
>TRBD1|NA|TRBV10-2|TRBJ1-3
TGCGCCAGCCGGGACAGGGATTCTGGAAACACCATATATTTT
CASRDRDSGNTIYF
>NA|NA|TRBV7-9|TRBJ2-7
TGTGCCTTGTACGCACTGATAGGGGGCGAGCAGTACTTC
CALYALIGGEQYF
>NA|NA|TRBV3-1/TRBV3-2|TRBJ1-1
TGTGCCAGCAGCCAATCTGGGGGGGATGCCACTGAAGCTTTCTTT
CASSQSGGDATEAFF
>TRBD1|NA|TRBV12-3/TRBV12-4|TRBJ1-2
TGTGCCAGCAGTTTAGGGACAGGGCTGGGCTACACCTTC
CASSLGTGLGYTF
>TRBD2|few|TRBV9|TRBJ2-2
TGTGCCAGCAGCGTAGTCCCAGCGGGGGGAGGGGAGCTGTTTTTT
CASSVVPAGGGELFF
>TRBD1|NA|TRBV5-1|TRBJ1-2
TGCGCCAGCTCGGGACAGCCTGCTAACTATGGCTACACCTTC
CASSGQPANYGYTF
>TRBD1|NA|TRBV5-1|TRBJ1-2
TGCGCCAGCAGCTTGGGACAGGGGACCGGACTTAACTATGGCTACACCTTC
CASSLGQGTGLNYGYTF
>TRBD1|few|TRBV2|TRBJ1-2
TGTGCCAGCAGTCAGAACACTGGGACAGGGGAAAACTATGGCTACACCTTC
CASSQNTGTGENYGYTF
>TRBD1|NA|TRBV28|TRBJ2-7
TGTGCCAGCACCCCGGGACAGGGGGCATGGTACGAGCAGTACTTC
CASTPGQGAWYEQYF
>TRBD1|NA|TRBV5-1|TRBJ1-3
TGCGCCAGCAGCCTGACAGGGGAAGGAAACACCATATATTTT
CASSLTGEGNTIYF
>NA|NA|TRBV5-4|TRBJ1-2
TGTGCCAGCAGCTTGGCAGGGGACCGGGGTGGCTACACCTTC
CASSLAGDRGGYTF